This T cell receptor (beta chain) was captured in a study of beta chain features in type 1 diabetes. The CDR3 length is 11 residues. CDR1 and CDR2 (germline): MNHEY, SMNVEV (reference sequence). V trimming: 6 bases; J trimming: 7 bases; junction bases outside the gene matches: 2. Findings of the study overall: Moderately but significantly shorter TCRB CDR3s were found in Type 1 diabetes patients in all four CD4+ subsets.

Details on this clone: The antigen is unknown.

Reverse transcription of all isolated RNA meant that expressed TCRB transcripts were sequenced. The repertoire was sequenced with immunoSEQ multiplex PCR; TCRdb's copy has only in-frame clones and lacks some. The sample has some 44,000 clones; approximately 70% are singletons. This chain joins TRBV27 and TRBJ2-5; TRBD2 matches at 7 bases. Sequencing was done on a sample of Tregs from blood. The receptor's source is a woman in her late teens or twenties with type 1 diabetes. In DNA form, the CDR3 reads TGTGCCAGCAGCCCGGGGGGGACCCAGTACTTC. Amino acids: CASSPGGTQYF.